These T cell receptor beta chains were read from a single sample in a study of blood T cell repertoires in COVID-19. Profiled with immunoSEQ multiplex PCR; TCRdb holds only in-frame clones, not every one. The sample shows over 200,000 clones, approximately 84% of them seen only once. Specimen: PBMCs or T cells enriched from blood (not recorded which). The receptors derive from a man between 60 and 70 years old who had recovered from COVID-19. Each CDR3 is given with its conserved first and last residue. D genes are given only for firm matches. Some rows have no size entry. The others give once, few or many, or a class for an expanded clone.

V gene: TRBV4-2
J gene: TRBJ2-5
clone size: .
CDR3 length: 14
D gene: TRBD1
CDR3 protein: CASSQGDRGGTQYF
CDR3 DNA: TGTGCCAGCAGCCAAGGGGACAGGGGAGGGACCCAGTACTTC

V gene: TRBV5-1
J gene: TRBJ2-2
clone size: .
CDR3 length: 18
D gene: .
CDR3 protein: CASSLAGGGGRRTGELFF
CDR3 DNA: TGCGCCAGCAGCTTGGCCGGTGGTGGGGGCCGAAGGACCGGGGAGCTGTTTTTT

V gene: TRBV4-2
J gene: TRBJ1-6
clone size: .
CDR3 length: 15
D gene: TRBD1
CDR3 protein: CASSQDRGPDSPLHF
CDR3 DNA: TGTGCCAGCAGCCAAGATAGGGGGCCGGATTCACCCCTCCACTTT

V gene: TRBV7-2
J gene: TRBJ2-5
clone size: .
CDR3 length: 15
D gene: .
CDR3 protein: CASSLARTLGGTQYF
CDR3 DNA: TGTGCCAGCAGCTTAGCGCGGACTTTGGGGGGGACCCAGTACTTC

V gene: TRBV25-1
J gene: TRBJ1-5
clone size: .
CDR3 length: 14
D gene: .
CDR3 protein: CASSESGGNQPQHF
CDR3 DNA: TGTGCCAGCAGTGAATCGGGGGGCAATCAGCCCCAGCATTTT

V gene: TRBV5-1
J gene: TRBJ1-4
clone size: .
CDR3 length: 16
D gene: .
CDR3 protein: CASSLEGGVVNEKLFF
CDR3 DNA: TGCGCCAGCAGCCTCGAGGGCGGGGTCGTAAATGAAAAACTGTTTTTT

V gene: TRBV29-1
J gene: TRBJ2-6
clone size: .
CDR3 length: 15
D gene: TRBD2
CDR3 protein: CSVDGGGEGANVLTF
CDR3 DNA: TGCAGCGTTGACGGGGGGGGAGAGGGGGCCAACGTCCTGACTTTC

V gene: TRBV10-3
J gene: TRBJ2-1
clone size: few
CDR3 length: 14
D gene: .
CDR3 protein: CAISQGSGFGEQFF
CDR3 DNA: TGTGCCATCAGTCAGGGATCTGGATTTGGTGAGCAGTTCTTC

V gene: TRBV15
J gene: TRBJ1-6
clone size: .
CDR3 length: 16
D gene: TRBD1
CDR3 protein: CATSPRVGQENSPLHF
CDR3 DNA: TGTGCCACCAGCCCCAGAGTGGGACAGGAGAATTCACCCCTCCACTTT

V gene: TRBV5-1
J gene: TRBJ1-3
clone size: once
CDR3 length: 16
D gene: .
CDR3 protein: CASSLSGQSSGNTIYF
CDR3 DNA: TGCGCCAGCAGCTTGAGTGGACAGAGCTCTGGAAACACCATATATTTT

V gene: TRBV24-1
J gene: TRBJ2-1
clone size: once
CDR3 length: 15
D gene: TRBD2
CDR3 protein: CATSDPRGEGNEQFF
CDR3 DNA: TGTGCCACCAGTGATCCGAGAGGGGAGGGCAATGAGCAGTTCTTC

V gene: TRBV24-1
J gene: TRBJ2-2
clone size: once
CDR3 length: 16
D gene: TRBD1
CDR3 protein: CATSDRTGRNTGELFF
CDR3 DNA: TGTGCCACCAGTGACAGGACAGGACGGAACACCGGGGAGCTGTTTTTT

V gene: TRBV7-9
J gene: TRBJ1-2
clone size: .
CDR3 length: 16
D gene: .
CDR3 protein: CASSHSGVLANYGYTF
CDR3 DNA: TGTGCCAGCAGCCATTCCGGGGTCCTAGCTAACTATGGCTACACCTTC

V gene: TRBV19
J gene: TRBJ2-4
clone size: .
CDR3 length: 17
D gene: TRBD1
CDR3 protein: CATKPSPGTGIKNIQYF
CDR3 DNA: TGTGCCACTAAGCCGAGCCCCGGGACAGGGATAAAAAACATTCAGTACTTC

V gene: TRBV4-3
J gene: TRBJ1-4
clone size: .
CDR3 length: 15
D gene: TRBD1
CDR3 protein: CASSRRQGGNEKLFF
CDR3 DNA: TGCGCCAGCAGCCGCCGACAGGGGGGAAACGAAAAACTGTTTTTT

V gene: TRBV7-8
J gene: TRBJ1-6
clone size: .
CDR3 length: 13
D gene: .
CDR3 protein: CASSTTSNSPLHF
CDR3 DNA: TGTGCCAGCAGCACGACAAGTAATTCACCCCTCCACTTT

V gene: TRBV12-3/TRBV12-4
J gene: TRBJ2-7
clone size: few
CDR3 length: 13
D gene: TRBD1
CDR3 protein: CASTQGQTYEQYF
CDR3 DNA: TGTGCCAGCACACAGGGACAGACTTACGAGCAGTACTTC

V gene: TRBV2
J gene: TRBJ1-5
clone size: .
CDR3 length: 17
D gene: TRBD1
CDR3 protein: CASSERGTGFSNQPQHF
CDR3 DNA: TGTGCCAGCAGTGAAAGGGGGACAGGTTTTAGCAATCAGCCCCAGCATTTT

V gene: TRBV9
J gene: TRBJ2-1
clone size: .
CDR3 length: 15
D gene: TRBD1
CDR3 protein: CASSLSGTDYNEQFF
CDR3 DNA: TGTGCCAGCAGCCTATCCGGGACAGACTACAATGAGCAGTTCTTC

V gene: TRBV29-1
J gene: TRBJ2-5
clone size: .
CDR3 length: 14
D gene: .
CDR3 protein: CSAAWGGARETQYF
CDR3 DNA: TGCAGCGCCGCGTGGGGGGGGGCCAGGGAGACCCAGTACTTC

V gene: TRBV3-1/TRBV3-2
J gene: TRBJ1-1
clone size: .
CDR3 length: 16
D gene: TRBD1
CDR3 protein: CASSHTTGGINTEAFF
CDR3 DNA: TGTGCCAGCAGCCATACTACAGGGGGCATTAACACTGAAGCTTTCTTT

V gene: TRBV24-1
J gene: TRBJ2-2
clone size: .
CDR3 length: 16
D gene: TRBD1
CDR3 protein: CATSDAGTGLGGELFF
CDR3 DNA: TGTGCCACCAGTGACGCCGGGACAGGGTTGGGCGGGGAGCTGTTTTTT

V gene: TRBV10-3
J gene: TRBJ2-7
clone size: .
CDR3 length: 14
D gene: TRBD1
CDR3 protein: CAISRDRGSYEQYF
CDR3 DNA: TGTGCCATCAGTCGGGACAGGGGATCCTACGAGCAGTACTTC

V gene: TRBV7-8
J gene: TRBJ2-1
clone size: .
CDR3 length: 15
D gene: .
CDR3 protein: CASSLEGGAYNEQFF
CDR3 DNA: TGTGCCAGCAGCTTGGAAGGGGGGGCCTACAATGAGCAGTTCTTC

V gene: TRBV29-1
J gene: TRBJ2-2
clone size: .
CDR3 length: 15
D gene: .
CDR3 protein: CSVEGAIRGSGELFF
CDR3 DNA: TGCAGCGTTGAAGGGGCAATTCGGGGGAGCGGGGAGCTGTTTTTT